This TCR beta chain was identified in a study of blood T cell repertoires in COVID-19. Turning to the study itself: Spain, Italy and the United States supplied samples that represented acute and convalescent COVID-19. T cells, B-cell-depleted T cells, or PBMCs supplied cDNA or gDNA.

As originally analysed: Amplification from reference gene primers served as the basis for estimated nucleated cell counts. Using immunoSEQ multiplex PCR, the repertoire was profiled, and TCRdb retains in-frame clones only, with some absent. Clone size and V and J calls were adopted from that table, with D and trimming inferred from the DNA. This table holds under 400,000 clones, 90% found once. Germline-derived CDR1 and CDR2 are LGHNA and YNFKEQ. With 3 bases removed from V and 6 bases from J, the gap between germline ends came to 15 bases. This CDR3 comprises 15 residues. The chain uses TRBV4-2 and TRBJ2-1, with D perhaps TRBD2 (6 bases). The sequencing sample was made of peripheral blood. This receptor was obtained from a young man with active or convalescent COVID-19. CDR3 amino acids: CASSHPSGPLNEQFF. CDR3 coding DNA: TGTGCCAGCAGCCACCCAAGCGGGCCCCTCAATGAGCAGTTCTTC.